The clone carrying this T cell receptor (beta chain) was seen a single time. These data are taken from a study of blood T cell repertoires in COVID-19. Overall study: Collection of acute and convalescent COVID-19 samples took place in the United States, Italy and Spain. From T cells, B-cell-depleted T cells, or PBMCs came the material, which was cDNA or gDNA.

Trimming took 3 bases from V and 6 from J; bases not matched to a gene: 4. The CDR3 has 15 amino acids. The germline CDR1 and CDR2 sequences are LNHDA and SQIVND (reference sequence). The authors' processing: Amplification of reference gene primers was used by the study to estimate nucleated cell counts. Some clones are missing from TCRdb's copy, which holds only in-frame ones; the method was immunoSEQ multiplex PCR. V and J calls and clone size are given by that table; D and trimming were obtained from the DNA. The repertoire includes around 230,000 clones, about four fifths of them detected once, and about 2.5% sits in the top ten.

This chain connects TRBV19 to TRBJ2-1, with 11 bases aligning to TRBD1. The TCR sequence derives from a woman aged 40 to 55 with active or convalescent COVID-19. The sequenced sample consisted of peripheral blood. CDR3 nucleotides: TGTGCCAGTAGTATGGGGACAGGGGGGAGCAATGAGCAGTTCTTC. Protein sequence: CASSMGTGGSNEQFF.